These T cell receptor beta chains were read from a single sample in a study of T cell responses to AZD1222 COVID-19 vaccine. Clones were sequenced by immunoSEQ multiplex PCR, and TCRdb holds only the in-frame ones, with some missing. The sample records some 72,000 clones, 92% being singletons. The material sequenced was peripheral blood, taken on day 0 of MenACWY control vaccination. The receptors were sampled from an adult in good health. The CDR3 runs from the conserved cysteine through the conserved F or W. A D gene is named only where the DNA matches it firmly. Not every row has a clone size; where given, it reads once, few, many or a size class.

abundance	d_gene	v_gene	j_gene	CDR3aa	CDR3nt
.	.	TRBV19	TRBJ1-5	CASSMLAAQGQPQHF	TGTGCCAGTAGTATGTTGGCAGCCCAAGGTCAGCCCCAGCATTTT
.	TRBD1	TRBV3-1/TRBV3-2	TRBJ2-2	CASRGPGTGYGELFF	TGTGCCAGCAGGGGACCCGGGACAGGGTACGGGGAGCTGTTTTTT
.	.	TRBV6-1	TRBJ2-2	CASSEAVNLNTGELFF	TGTGCCAGCAGTGAAGCTGTAAACCTAAACACCGGGGAGCTGTTTTTT
.	.	TRBV6-5	TRBJ2-2	CASSQWTGELFF	TGTGCCAGCAGTCAATGGACCGGGGAGCTGTTTTTT
.	.	TRBV12-3/TRBV12-4	TRBJ2-3	CASSFDGTDTQYF	TGTGCCAGCAGTTTTGACGGGACAGATACGCAGTATTTT
.	.	TRBV5-4	TRBJ2-3	CASSLGGLGDTQYF	TGTGCCAGCAGCTTGGGAGGGCTAGGGGATACGCAGTATTTT
.	TRBD1	TRBV12-3/TRBV12-4	TRBJ2-7	CASLTGGSYEQYF	TGTGCCAGCCTTACAGGGGGTTCCTACGAGCAGTACTTC
.	TRBD1	TRBV7-9	TRBJ2-1	CARHRDRGPGNEQFF	TGTGCCAGGCACAGGGACAGGGGGCCAGGCAATGAGCAGTTCTTC
.	.	TRBV5-1	TRBJ1-2	CASSLAPGSEYGYTF	TGCGCCAGCAGCTTGGCCCCGGGCTCGGAGTATGGCTACACCTTC
.	TRBD1	TRBV19	TRBJ1-5	CASGGQGHWPQHF	TGTGCCAGTGGGGGACAGGGGCACTGGCCCCAGCATTTT
.	TRBD1	TRBV3-1/TRBV3-2	TRBJ1-1	CASSQGQGAYTEAFF	TGTGCCAGCAGCCAGGGACAGGGGGCTTACACTGAAGCTTTCTTT
.	.	TRBV2	TRBJ1-4	CASFLRVDEKLFF	TGTGCCAGTTTTTTGAGGGTTGATGAAAAACTGTTTTTT
many	TRBD1	TRBV2	TRBJ2-2	CASSELRGHTGELFF	TGTGCCAGCAGTGAACTCAGGGGGCACACCGGGGAGCTGTTTTTT
.	.	TRBV6-5	TRBJ1-1	CASRPRVRNTEAFF	TGTGCCAGCAGACCCAGGGTCCGGAACACTGAAGCTTTCTTT
.	.	TRBV15	TRBJ1-1	CATSRDLRSWSTEAFF	TGTGCCACCAGCAGAGATCTGCGTTCTTGGAGCACTGAAGCTTTCTTT
.	TRBD2	TRBV11-3	TRBJ2-3	CASSLRLAGGSDTQYF	TGTGCCAGCAGCTTAAGGCTAGCGGGAGGATCAGATACGCAGTATTTT
.	TRBD1	TRBV2	TRBJ1-5	CASTAWGTAFNQPQHF	TGTGCCAGCACCGCCTGGGGGACAGCATTCAATCAGCCCCAGCATTTT
few	TRBD1	TRBV7-9	TRBJ2-2	CASSSGTGKVGELFF	TGTGCCAGCAGCTCCGGGACAGGGAAAGTCGGGGAGCTGTTTTTT
.	.	TRBV3-1/TRBV3-2	TRBJ1-2	CASSQDEGGARYGYTF	TGTGCCAGCAGCCAAGATGAGGGGGGCGCGAGGTATGGCTACACCTTC
.	.	TRBV30	TRBJ1-2	CAWIQSGDGYTF	TGTGCCTGGATACAATCGGGAGATGGCTACACCTTC
.	.	TRBV18	TRBJ1-6	CASSPKGSSSYNSPLHF	TGTGCCAGCTCACCAAAGGGAAGTAGCTCCTATAATTCACCCCTCCACTTT
.	.	TRBV7-7	TRBJ2-3	CASSFGPTDTQYF	TGTGCTAGCAGCTTCGGGCCCACAGATACGCAGTATTTT
.	.	TRBV18	TRBJ2-5	CASSPPGSSVQTQYF	TGTGCCAGCTCACCACCGGGGTCTAGCGTACAGACCCAGTACTTC